This T cell receptor (beta chain) was captured in a study of tumor-infiltrating lymphocytes in primary liver carcinoma. Study-wide results and caveats: Tumors carried a top-250-clone fraction significantly exceeding that of blood (p = 0.039). Pairs of tumor regions overlapped more than tumor-adjacent and tumor-blood pairs did. Bulk unsorted material prevented CD4+ and CD8+ repertoire comparison.

A constant-region primer primed TCR beta cDNA synthesis from 450 to 550 ng of total RNA. What produced the TCR beta libraries was three nested multiplex PCR rounds using slightly modified ARM-PCR. Amplification in the first two PCR rounds was performed using TRBV1-TRBV30 forward primers and a C-beta reverse primer for approximately 10 cycles each. TCRdb passed the multiplex PCR reads through MiXCR, listing each CDR3 protein once. This table holds a few hundred thousand distinct CDR3 sequences, more than 55% found once. Blood RNA came from unsorted whole blood; germline DNA was also extracted. Researchers reported drawing four milliliters of peripheral blood before surgery. CDR1 is MNHEY and CDR2 is SVGAGI in the germline V gene. The CDR3 has 15 residues. To note about this clonotype: Its cognate antigen is unknown. The junction shows a germline mismatch at one end, possibly a read error.

The V call is TRBV6-5, the J call TRBJ2-7, with TRBD1 identical over 7 bases. Sequenced input: peripheral blood. This receptor was obtained from a woman between 25 and 40 years old with primary liver carcinoma and hepatitis B virus infection. The CDR3, as DNA: TGTGCCGGCAGTTACAGGGACAGCAGCTCCTACGAGCAGCACTTC. The encoded protein is CAGSYRDSSSYEQHF.